This T cell receptor beta chain was documented in a study of T cell responses to AZD1222 COVID-19 vaccine. Study as a whole: It was second doses at about 4 or about 12 weeks that were pooled.

The germline V and J ends were trimmed by 4 bases and 8 bases, with 15 bases remaining between them. CDR3 size: 13 residues. Per the germline V gene, CDR1 is SGHDT and CDR2 is YYEEEE. The assay was immunoSEQ multiplex PCR, and TCRdb's table has in-frame clones only and misses some. The table includes 85,000 to 100,000 clones, approximately 91% detected once. The chain uses TRBV5-6 and TRBJ1-2; perhaps TRBD1 as D (6 bases). Specimen: peripheral blood, collected on day 0 of AZD1222 vaccination. The sequence came from an adult in good health. The DNA for the CDR3 is TGTGCCAGCAGCCATATGGACAGAGTGGGCTACACCTTC. Amino acids: CASSHMDRVGYTF.